A selection of T cell receptor beta chains follows, all from one sample in a study of identical twins. TCRdb processed the 5' RACE reads anew with MiXCR; each CDR3 protein has one entry. This sample has about 520,000 distinct CDR3 sequences, with less than 25% found just once. These data also formed part of another study, on T cells expressing NK-cell markers.

Sequencing was performed on CD4+ T cells sorted from blood. The receptors here all came from a woman between 18 and 29 years old in good health. CDR3s include the opening cysteine and the closing phenylalanine or tryptophan. The D gene is left open where the match is weak. The listing skips clone size in some rows; elsewhere it reads once, few, many or a size class.

v_gene,d_gene,j_gene,abundance,CDR3nt,CDR3aa
TRBV20-1,.,TRBJ2-1,many,TGCAGTGCTCCCCTTTTCAGCAAGGAGCAGTTCTTC,CSAPLFSKEQFF
TRBV6-5,.,TRBJ2-1,.,TGTGCCAGCAGTTACTTGGCTAGGCCCTCCTACAATGAGCAGTTCTTC,CASSYLARPSYNEQFF
TRBV11-1,TRBD2,TRBJ2-2,.,TGTGCCAGCAGCTTAGCGTGGGCTAGCGGTTCGAACACCGGGGAGCTGTTTTTT,CASSLAWASGSNTGELFF
TRBV6-1,TRBD1,TRBJ1-6,few,TGTGCCAGCAGGTTGGACAGGGCGGGTTATTCACCCCTCCACTTT,CASRLDRAGYSPLHF
TRBV29-1,.,TRBJ2-5,.,TGCAGCGTTGAAGAGCAGAGGGGTGGGGGAGAGGCCCAGTACTTC,CSVEEQRGGGEAQYF
TRBV6-5,TRBD1,TRBJ1-1,many,TGTGCCAGCAGTTCGACAGGGGGCCGTGCTTTCTTT,CASSSTGGRAFF
TRBV10-1,.,TRBJ1-6,many,TGCGCCTGCATTTTGACAGACAGAAATTCACCCCTCCACTTT,CACILTDRNSPLHF
TRBV20-1,TRBD2,TRBJ2-3,.,TGCAGTGCTAGCCGGGCGGGGGGCGGATATACGCAGTATTTT,CSASRAGGGYTQYF
TRBV6-5,TRBD1,TRBJ2-3,.,TGTGCCAGCAGTTTCTCGACAGGGGGCGCAGATACGCAGTATTTT,CASSFSTGGADTQYF
TRBV9,.,TRBJ2-7,.,TGTGCCAGCAGCGTAGATCGGTCGTACGAGCAGTACTTC,CASSVDRSYEQYF
TRBV2,.,TRBJ1-4,many,TGTGCCAGCAGTGAGGCGGCGGCTAATGAAAAACTGTTTTTT,CASSEAAANEKLFF
TRBV28,.,TRBJ2-7,.,TGTGCCAGCGCCGTCGGGGCGGCAGGTTCCGACGAGCAGTACTTC,CASAVGAAGSDEQYF
TRBV10-3,TRBD2,TRBJ2-3,.,TGTGCCATCAGCGGAGCGGGAGGCTCGACAGATACGCAGTATTTT,CAISGAGGSTDTQYF
TRBV20-1,TRBD1,TRBJ1-6,.,TGCAGTGCCACCGACAGGGGGAGCTCCTATAATTCACCCCTCCACTTT,CSATDRGSSYNSPLHF
TRBV11-1,.,TRBJ1-2,.,TGTGCCAGCAGCTCCTGGCTTCGAGGGGTAGTAAGAAGCTACACCTTC,CASSSWLRGVVRSYTF
TRBV24-1,TRBD1,TRBJ2-1,.,TGTGCCACCAGTGATTCACCCGGGACAGGGGGCGATGAGCAGTTCTTC,CATSDSPGTGGDEQFF
TRBV5-1,.,TRBJ1-5,few,TGCGCCAGCAGCTTGGGCGTGGGCAATCAGCCCCAGCATTTT,CASSLGVGNQPQHF
TRBV27,.,TRBJ1-2,.,TGTGCCAGCAGTTTTTCGGACGGGGGGGTCTATGGCTACACCTTC,CASSFSDGGVYGYTF
TRBV20-1,.,TRBJ2-7,many,TGCAGTGCTACTGATGCTTTACCCTACGAGCAGTACTTC,CSATDALPYEQYF
TRBV7-9,.,TRBJ2-1,.,TGTGCCAGCAGCTTAGTAGGTCGGCGTGAGCAGTTCTTC,CASSLVGRREQFF
TRBV6-1,.,TRBJ1-2,few,TGTGCCAGCAGCCAACGGACAGCCTCTTATGGCTACACCTTC,CASSQRTASYGYTF
TRBV7-3,.,TRBJ1-2,.,TGTGCCAGCACCGGTCCCGGAGGTGAGGGCTACACCTTC,CASTGPGGEGYTF
TRBV2,.,TRBJ1-6,few,TGTGCCAGCAGTGAAGTAGGGGATAATTCACCCCTCCACTTT,CASSEVGDNSPLHF
TRBV5-1,TRBD1,TRBJ1-1,.,TGCGCCAGCAGCTTAATGGGACAGGGTAACACTGAAGCTTTCTTT,CASSLMGQGNTEAFF
TRBV12-3/TRBV12-4,.,TRBJ2-7,few,TGTGCCAGCAGTTTAGCGGGCAGGGCGACCTACGAGCAGTACTTC,CASSLAGRATYEQYF
TRBV10-3,TRBD1,TRBJ2-7,few,TGTGCCATCAGCATCCGGGACAGGGGGTCCGAGCAGTACTTC,CAISIRDRGSEQYF
TRBV7-8,.,TRBJ1-4,.,TGTGCCAGCAGCCCCCTCCTTCGGGGAAAACTGTTTTTT,CASSPLLRGKLFF
TRBV12-3/TRBV12-4,.,TRBJ1-5,few,TGTGCCAGCAGTTCCGGGGTCTGGCAGCCCCAGCATTTT,CASSSGVWQPQHF
TRBV11-2,.,TRBJ2-3,few,TGTGCCAGCAGCTTAGCCCCCCCAGACTCAGGGTCAGATACGCAGTATTTT,CASSLAPPDSGSDTQYF
TRBV18,TRBD1,TRBJ2-3,.,TGTGCCAGCTCAACAGGGGCCTATAGCACAGATACGCAGTATTTT,CASSTGAYSTDTQYF
TRBV18,TRBD2,TRBJ2-1,few,TGTGCCAGCTCACCACCCCTAGCGGAGAGCTCCTACAATGAGCAGTTCTTC,CASSPPLAESSYNEQFF
TRBV10-3,.,TRBJ2-7,.,TGTGCCGCTGGGGGGAAGGGCGAGCAGTACTTC,CAAGGKGEQYF
TRBV7-2,TRBD2,TRBJ2-1,.,TGTGCCAGCAGCCCGACACGGGAGGCCTCCTACAATGAGCAGTTCTTC,CASSPTREASYNEQFF